The rows below give T cell receptor beta chains drawn from one sample of a study of beta chain features in type 1 diabetes. TCRdb's table, derived via immunoSEQ multiplex PCR, lists solely in-frame clones and lacks some. The data contain 900,000 or so clones, 15% to 20% of them singletons. The sequenced material came from naive CD4+ T cells from blood. The receptors originated from a woman aged 18-29 years in good health. Each CDR3 is given with its conserved first and last residue. The D gene is left open where the match is weak. Some rows mark clone size as missing; the rest say once, few, many or name a class of expanded clone.

d_call j_call v_call clone_size cdr3_length cdr3_aa cdr3_nt
. TRBJ2-6 TRBV5-1 few 16 CASSTLRDSGANVLTF TGCGCCAGCAGCACCCTCCGCGACTCTGGGGCCAACGTCCTGACTTTC
. TRBJ2-5 TRBV5-4 few 14 CASRPGTEEETQYF TGTGCCAGCAGGCCCGGGACCGAGGAGGAGACCCAGTACTTC
. TRBJ2-4 TRBV5-4 . 16 CASSQGTVLAKNIQYF TGCGCCAGCAGCCAGGGAACAGTGCTAGCCAAAAACATTCAGTACTTC
. TRBJ2-5 TRBV9 . 14 CASSVGGSGETQYF TGTGCCAGCAGCGTAGGAGGGAGTGGCGAGACCCAGTACTTC
. TRBJ2-3 TRBV5-1 . 16 CASSQQGSGGTDTQYF TGCGCCAGCAGCCAACAGGGGTCGGGAGGCACAGATACGCAGTATTTT
. TRBJ1-2 TRBV7-9 few 14 CASSAARDIYGYTF TGTGCCAGCAGCGCCGCCCGGGACATCTATGGCTACACCTTC
TRBD1 TRBJ2-1 TRBV11-1 . 16 CASSSQGALRGGEQFF TGTGCCAGCAGCTCGCAGGGGGCCCTAAGGGGAGGTGAGCAGTTCTTC
. TRBJ1-1 TRBV11-3 . 13 CASSLNPNTEAFF TGTGCCAGCAGCTTAAACCCGAACACTGAAGCTTTCTTT
TRBD1 TRBJ2-5 TRBV6-5 . 15 CASSRNDRGQETQYF TGTGCCAGCAGCCGTAACGACAGGGGCCAAGAGACCCAGTACTTC
TRBD1 TRBJ1-2 TRBV28 . 15 CASSEPGQGGYGYTF TGTGCCAGCAGCGAACCGGGACAGGGGGGCTATGGCTACACCTTC
TRBD2 TRBJ2-3 TRBV7-2 few 16 CASSLVFGSGRDTQYF TGTGCCAGCAGCTTAGTATTCGGAAGCGGGAGAGATACGCAGTATTTT
. TRBJ1-2 TRBV4-2 few 12 CASSQGNYGYTF TGTGCCAGCAGCCAGGGAAACTATGGCTACACCTTC
. TRBJ2-1 TRBV19 few 13 CASGAGSLSEQFF TGTGCCAGTGGAGCGGGTAGCCTCTCTGAGCAGTTCTTC
. TRBJ2-7 TRBV7-3 . 15 CASSSQPGLPGEQYF TGTGCCAGCAGCTCCCAGCCGGGACTTCCCGGCGAGCAGTACTTC
. TRBJ1-1 TRBV11-2 . 17 CASRPGTNTLTGTEAFF TGTGCCAGCAGGCCCGGGACAAACACCCTAACGGGGACTGAAGCTTTCTTT
. TRBJ2-1 TRBV11-2 few 12 CASRLEANEQFF TGTGCCAGCAGGCTAGAAGCCAATGAGCAGTTCTTC
. TRBJ1-1 TRBV29-1 few 12 CSVGRGNTEAFF TGCAGCGTTGGGCGGGGAAACACTGAAGCTTTCTTT
. TRBJ2-1 TRBV5-1 . 15 CASSLAGLLVNEQFF TGCGCCAGCAGCTTGGCAGGGCTCCTGGTAAATGAGCAGTTCTTC
TRBD2 TRBJ2-1 TRBV9 few 18 CASSVAEWGGSAYNEQFF TGTGCCAGCAGCGTAGCTGAATGGGGCGGGAGCGCCTACAATGAGCAGTTCTTC
. TRBJ2-3 TRBV7-3 few 15 CASSRQGRGADTQYF TGTGCCAGCAGCCGACAGGGACGGGGGGCCGATACGCAGTATTTT
. TRBJ2-2 TRBV10-3 . 12 CAISGSTGELFF TGTGCCATCAGTGGGAGCACCGGGGAGCTGTTTTTT
TRBD1 TRBJ2-3 TRBV4-3 . 15 CASSYSTGVQDTQYF TGCGCCAGCAGCTACTCTACAGGGGTGCAAGATACGCAGTATTTT
. TRBJ2-5 TRBV2 . 11 CASTYQETQYF TGTGCCAGCACCTATCAAGAGACCCAGTACTTC
. TRBJ2-7 TRBV2 few 14 CASSETRRVYEQYF TGTGCCAGCAGTGAAACCCGCAGGGTCTACGAGCAGTACTTC
TRBD1 TRBJ1-2 TRBV4-2 few 16 CASSQDRDRRHTGYTF TGTGCCAGCAGCCAAGATCGGGACAGGCGACATACAGGCTACACCTTC
TRBD1 TRBJ2-5 TRBV18 . 16 CASSPPRGTGSETQYF TGTGCCAGCTCACCACCGAGGGGGACAGGATCAGAGACCCAGTACTTC
TRBD2 TRBJ2-5 TRBV15 . 15 CATSRGLAEEETQYF TGTGCCACCAGCAGAGGGCTAGCGGAGGAAGAGACCCAGTACTTC
. TRBJ2-3 TRBV7-3 . 14 CASSLVVSTDTQYF TGTGCCAGCAGCTTAGTAGTCTCCACAGATACGCAGTATTTT
. TRBJ2-2 TRBV28 . 17 CASRDPLGAANTGELFF TGTGCCAGCAGAGACCCGCTTGGAGCCGCGAACACCGGGGAGCTGTTTTTT
TRBD1 TRBJ2-5 TRBV7-6 few 14 CASSQTGGQETQYF TGTGCCAGCAGCCAGACAGGGGGTCAAGAGACCCAGTACTTC
. TRBJ2-2 TRBV7-3 . 16 CASSLGETVQGGELFF TGTGCCAGCAGCCTAGGGGAGACAGTGCAGGGCGGGGAGCTGTTTTTT
. TRBJ2-2 TRBV7-9 . 15 CASSSFGANTGELFF TGTGCCAGCAGCTCTTTCGGCGCGAACACCGGGGAGCTGTTTTTT
. TRBJ1-1 TRBV4-2 . 12 CASSQERSEAFF TGTGCCAGCAGCCAAGAGCGGAGTGAAGCTTTCTTT
. TRBJ2-6 TRBV9 . 17 CASTGTARGLGANVLTF TGTGCCAGCACCGGGACCGCCCGGGGCCTTGGGGCCAACGTCCTGACTTTC
. TRBJ1-4 TRBV11-1 . 16 CASSLGFRTVNEKLFF TGTGCCAGCAGCTTAGGGTTCAGGACAGTCAATGAAAAACTGTTTTTT
. TRBJ2-7 TRBV28 few 15 CASKGQTTLDYEQYF TGTGCCAGCAAGGGGCAGACCACATTAGACTACGAGCAGTACTTC
. TRBJ1-2 TRBV5-4 . 16 CASSLLLGPTNYGYTF TGTGCCAGCAGCTTGTTGCTAGGCCCTACCAACTATGGCTACACCTTC
. TRBJ1-1 TRBV19 . 15 CASSIQGWTNTEAFF TGTGCCAGTAGTATACAGGGGTGGACGAACACTGAAGCTTTCTTT
TRBD2 TRBJ2-1 TRBV5-1 . 15 CASSSLAGVPNEQFF TGCGCCAGCAGCTCGCTAGCGGGAGTTCCCAATGAGCAGTTCTTC
TRBD1 TRBJ1-3 TRBV5-1 . 17 CASSDQGQGASGNTIYF TGCGCCAGCAGCGACCAGGGACAGGGGGCTTCTGGAAACACCATATATTTT
TRBD2 TRBJ2-1 TRBV19 . 15 CASSTSGNRAYEQFF TGTGCCAGTAGTACAAGCGGGAACCGGGCCTATGAGCAGTTCTTC
. TRBJ1-2 TRBV5-6 few 15 CASSLVGRPNYGYTF TGTGCCAGCAGCTTGGTGGGCAGACCGAACTATGGCTACACCTTC
. TRBJ1-2 TRBV4-2 . 14 CASSQVVTDYGYTF TGTGCCAGCAGCCAAGTCGTCACGGATTATGGCTACACCTTC
. TRBJ2-1 TRBV2 . 13 CASSGSLVPAGFF TGTGCCAGCAGTGGGTCTTTAGTACCCGCTGGGTTCTTC
TRBD1 TRBJ2-1 TRBV7-2 few 16 CASSPNRDRKYNEQFF TGTGCCAGCAGCCCAAACCGGGACAGAAAATACAATGAGCAGTTCTTC